A single T cell receptor beta chain is shown here with its context. This entry comes from a study of T-cell reconstitution after alpha-beta-depleted transplantation in children. The CDR3 is made up of 16 amino acids. From germline, CDR1 is SGHKS and CDR2 YYEKEE (reference sequence). V lost 5 bases, J lost 0 bases, and 8 bases stayed unmatched. Molecular barcoding with unique molecular identifiers was used for the TCRbeta library. TCRdb reprocessed the PCR reads via MiXCR and lists one record per CDR3 protein. The sample includes 400,000 to 500,000 distinct CDR3 sequences, roughly 10% of them seen just once.

The clonotype comes from a human donor who donated a stem cell graft to a child with acute myeloid leukemia. Here the sequenced sample was PBMCs from the stem cell graft donor, taken from the stem cell graft. The chain uses TRBV5-5 and TRBJ2-1, with 7 bases lining up with TRBD2. CDR3 DNA sequence: TGTGCCAGCAGTCCGGGGAGGGTTAACTCCTACAATGAGCAGTTCTTC. Encoded protein: CASSPGRVNSYNEQFF.